A selection of T cell receptor beta chains follows, all from one sample in a study of shared T cell receptors in the human thymus. Sequenced by immunoSEQ multiplex PCR; TCRdb stores in-frame clones only, minus some. The profile shows approximately 580,000 clones, around 82% of them singletons. The same data also went into a second study, on human thymus T cells.

The sequencing sample was made of thymocytes. All receptors come from a boy younger than two with a congenital heart defect. The CDR3 runs from the conserved cysteine through the conserved F or W. The order of the fields is clone size, D gene, V gene, J gene, CDR3 DNA, CDR3 protein. A D gene is named only where the DNA matches it firmly. Where a row states a size, it is once, few, many or the class of an expanded clone; other rows omit it.

>-|TRBD2|TRBV5-1|TRBJ2-3
TGCGCCAGCAGCCCCAACCCGGGACTAGCAGGACTAGATACGCAGTATTTT
CASSPNPGLAGLDTQYF
>few|-|TRBV30|TRBJ1-1
TGTGCCTGGAGGGGAGAGGGACAACAAAACACTGAAGCTTTCTTT
CAWRGEGQQNTEAFF
>few|-|TRBV5-1|TRBJ2-1
TGCGCCAGCACCCCAGGTCAGGACTCAAGGAGCTCCTACAATGAGCAGTTCTTC
CASTPGQDSRSSYNEQFF
>once|-|TRBV27|TRBJ2-7
TGTGCCAGCATTGACCTTGACAGGCCTAACGGTAACGAGCAGTACTTC
CASIDLDRPNGNEQYF
>-|-|TRBV11-2|TRBJ2-7
TGTGCCAGCAGCCCAACCCCCCCAGCGGACGAATCCTACGAGCAGTACTTC
CASSPTPPADESYEQYF
>-|-|TRBV11-2|TRBJ2-7
TGTGCCAGCAGCTTAGCCCCTGACAGCGAGCAGTACTTC
CASSLAPDSEQYF
>once|TRBD1|TRBV27|TRBJ2-2
TGTGCCAGCAGTTCGGTGGTGACAGGGGGGAACACCGGGGAGCTGTTTTTT
CASSSVVTGGNTGELFF
>-|-|TRBV7-3|TRBJ1-2
TGTGCCAGCAGCTGGGCGGGGGGCTATGGCTACACCTTC
CASSWAGGYGYTF
>-|TRBD1|TRBV10-3|TRBJ2-7
TGTGCCATCAACCCGGGACAGGGCCGCGGGGAGCAGTACTTC
CAINPGQGRGEQYF
>-|-|TRBV28|TRBJ1-5
TGTGCCAGCAGTTCGCCCCATCAGGGCCTTTGGAATCAGCCCCAGCATTTT
CASSSPHQGLWNQPQHF
>few|TRBD1|TRBV6-5|TRBJ2-2
TGTGCCAGCGGACAGGGGTGCACCGGGGAGCTGTTTTTT
CASGQGCTGELFF
>-|-|TRBV28|TRBJ2-1
TGTGCCAGCAGCCCCTGGCAAAACTACAATGAGCAGTTCTTC
CASSPWQNYNEQFF
>once|-|TRBV15|TRBJ1-2
TGTGCCACCAGCGGGTTTAACAGGGAGAACTATGGCTACACCTTC
CATSGFNRENYGYTF
>many|-|TRBV29-1|TRBJ1-4
TGCAGCGTTAAGGAGGGAACTAATGAAAAACTGTTTTTT
CSVKEGTNEKLFF
>once|TRBD2|TRBV27|TRBJ2-1
TGTGCCAGCGGCTACCGCTGGACTAGCGGGAGGAACCATGAGCAGTTCTTC
CASGYRWTSGRNHEQFF
>-|TRBD2|TRBV5-5|TRBJ2-5
TGTGCCAGCAGCCCAGAGCAGGGACTAGCAGACGCCTCGCCTGAGACCCAGTACTTC
CASSPEQGLADASPETQYF
>-|-|TRBV9|TRBJ2-3
TGTGCCAGCAGCGTAGCGCAGAGCACAGATACGCAGTATTTT
CASSVAQSTDTQYF
>-|-|TRBV7-9|TRBJ1-4
TGTGCCAGCAGCTTGTCCCAGGAGGCGCGAGAAAAACTGTTTTTT
CASSLSQEAREKLFF
>-|TRBD2|TRBV9|TRBJ2-3
TGTGCCAGCAGCGCCGAGACTAGCGGGAGTCCAGATACGCAGTATTTT
CASSAETSGSPDTQYF
>-|-|TRBV7-8|TRBJ2-7
TGTGCCAGCAGCTTAGTTTGCGCTTACGAGCAGTACTTC
CASSLVCAYEQYF
>-|-|TRBV28|TRBJ1-5
TGTGCCAGCAGTTTGGGGCAGGGGCTTGATCAGCCCCAGCATTTT
CASSLGQGLDQPQHF
>-|-|TRBV9|TRBJ2-1
TGTGCCAGCAGCGCAGGGGAAGGCCGCAATGAGCAGTTCTTC
CASSAGEGRNEQFF
>-|TRBD1|TRBV7-9|TRBJ1-1
TGTGCCAGCAGCCCAGGACAGGGGCGAACTGAAGCTTTCTTT
CASSPGQGRTEAFF